This TCR beta chain was documented in a study of T-cell memory formation after mild COVID-19. Study outcomes and limitations: The authors left the SARS-CoV-2 specificity of second-wave clones peaking on day 37 unconfirmed.

TCRdb fed the 5' RACE reads into MiXCR, producing one record per CDR3 protein. The sample has under 250,000 distinct CDR3 sequences, around 9.5% seen once. Trimming cost V 4 bases and J 2 bases, with 10 bases left between them. This CDR3 is 14 amino acids long. Germline V lookup: CDR1 LGHNA, CDR2 YSLEER. As to this clonotype: Its antigen is unidentified.

Specimen: PBMCs or a T cell subset sorted from them (not recorded which). This rearrangement joins TRBV4-3 to TRBJ2-3, with D perhaps matching TRBD2 (6 bases). The sequence derives from a man aged 18 to 35 who had mild COVID-19 (a few samples of this study predate the infection). Cell type and time point are not known. The CDR3 spells CASSLSGATDTQYF. The CDR3 DNA sequence: TGCGCCAGCAGCCTTAGCGGTGCCACAGATACGCAGTATTTT.